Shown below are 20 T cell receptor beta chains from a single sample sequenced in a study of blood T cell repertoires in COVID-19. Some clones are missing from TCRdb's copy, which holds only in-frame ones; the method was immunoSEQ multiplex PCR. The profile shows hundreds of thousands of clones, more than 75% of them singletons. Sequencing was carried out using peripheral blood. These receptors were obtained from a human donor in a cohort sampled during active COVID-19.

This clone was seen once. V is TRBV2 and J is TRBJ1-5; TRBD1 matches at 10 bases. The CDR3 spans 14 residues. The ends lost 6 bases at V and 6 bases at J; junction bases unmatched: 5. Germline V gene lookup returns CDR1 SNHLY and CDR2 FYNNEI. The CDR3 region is CASSAGQGRQPQHF. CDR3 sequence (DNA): TGTGCCAGCAGCGCGGGACAGGGGCGTCAGCCCCAGCATTTT.

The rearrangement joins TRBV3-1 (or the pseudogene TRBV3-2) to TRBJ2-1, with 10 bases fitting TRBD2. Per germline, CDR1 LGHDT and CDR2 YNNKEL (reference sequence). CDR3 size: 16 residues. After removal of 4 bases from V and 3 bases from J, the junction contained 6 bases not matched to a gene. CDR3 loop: CASSPGGLAIYNEQFF. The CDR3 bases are TGTGCCAGCAGCCCGGGGGGACTAGCGATCTACAATGAGCAGTTCTTC.

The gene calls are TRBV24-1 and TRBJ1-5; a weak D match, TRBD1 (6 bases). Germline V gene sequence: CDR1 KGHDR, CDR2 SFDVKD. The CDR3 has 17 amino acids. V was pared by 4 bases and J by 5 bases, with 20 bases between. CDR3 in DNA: TGTGCCACCAGTGACCCCGCCCGGGACACTGGGGATCAGCCCCAGCATTTT. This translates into CATSDPARDTGDQPQHF.

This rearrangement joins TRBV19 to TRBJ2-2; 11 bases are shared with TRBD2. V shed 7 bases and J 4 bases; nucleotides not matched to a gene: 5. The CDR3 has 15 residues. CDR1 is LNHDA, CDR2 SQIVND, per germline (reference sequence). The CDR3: CASMGLAGGTGELFF. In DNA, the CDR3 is TGTGCCAGTATGGGGCTAGCGGGGGGCACCGGGGAGCTGTTTTTT.

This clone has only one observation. CDR3: CASSLISSGRDEQFF. CDR3 nucleotides: TGCGCCAGCAGCTTGATATCTAGCGGGAGGGATGAGCAGTTCTTC. The rearrangement uses TRBV5-1 and TRBJ2-1; 12 positions agree with TRBD2. The V gene end was trimmed by 1 base and the J gene end by 8 bases; junction bases not matched to a gene: 4. This CDR3 is built from 15 residues. Germline V gene data show CDR1 as SGHRS and CDR2 as YFSETQ.

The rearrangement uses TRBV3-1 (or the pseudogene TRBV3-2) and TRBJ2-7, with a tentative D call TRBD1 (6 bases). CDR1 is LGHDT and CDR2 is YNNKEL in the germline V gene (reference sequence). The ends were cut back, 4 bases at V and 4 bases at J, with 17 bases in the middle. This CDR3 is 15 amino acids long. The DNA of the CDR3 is TGTGCCAGCAGCCGGGGGCAGGAAAGGCTGTACGAGCAGTACTTC. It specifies CASSRGQERLYEQYF.

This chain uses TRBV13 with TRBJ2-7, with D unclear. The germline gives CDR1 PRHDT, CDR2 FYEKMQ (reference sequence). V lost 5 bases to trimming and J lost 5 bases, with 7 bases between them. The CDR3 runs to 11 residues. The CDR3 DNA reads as TGTGCCAGCAGCGCCGACAACGAGCAGTACTTC. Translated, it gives CASSADNEQYF.

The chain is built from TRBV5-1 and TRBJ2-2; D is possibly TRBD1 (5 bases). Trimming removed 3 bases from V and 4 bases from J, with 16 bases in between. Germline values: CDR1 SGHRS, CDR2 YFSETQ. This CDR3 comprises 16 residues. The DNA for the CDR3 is TGCGCCAGCAGCTCGGAAGGGGTCCCCAGCACCGGGGAGCTGTTTTTT. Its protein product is CASSSEGVPSTGELFF. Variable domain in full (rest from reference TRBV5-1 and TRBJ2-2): KAGVTQTPRYLIKTRGQQVTLSCSPISGHRSVSWYQQTPGQGLQFLFEYFSETQRNKGNFPGRFSGRQFSNSRSEMNVSTLELGDSALYLCASSSEGVPSTGELFFGEGSRLTVL.

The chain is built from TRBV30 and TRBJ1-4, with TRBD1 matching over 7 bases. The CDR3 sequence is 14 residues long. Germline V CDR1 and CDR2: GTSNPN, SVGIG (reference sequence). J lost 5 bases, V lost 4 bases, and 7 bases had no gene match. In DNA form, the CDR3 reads TGTGCCTGGAACCGGGACAGAAACAATGAAAAACTGTTTTTT. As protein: CAWNRDRNNEKLFF.

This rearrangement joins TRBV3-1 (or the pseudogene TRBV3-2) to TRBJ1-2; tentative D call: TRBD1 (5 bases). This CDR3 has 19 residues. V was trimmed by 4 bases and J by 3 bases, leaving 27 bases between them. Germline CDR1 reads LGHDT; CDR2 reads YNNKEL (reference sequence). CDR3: CASSRKFVLGQSDDYGYTF. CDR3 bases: TGTGCCAGCAGCCGTAAGTTCGTGTTAGGACAATCTGACGACTATGGCTACACCTTC.

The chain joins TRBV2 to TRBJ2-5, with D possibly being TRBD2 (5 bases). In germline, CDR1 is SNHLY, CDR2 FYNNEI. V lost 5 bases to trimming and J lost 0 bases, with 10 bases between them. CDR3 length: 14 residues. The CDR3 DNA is TGTGCCAGCAGTTTGGACTCGTACCAAGAGACCCAGTACTTC. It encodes CASSLDSYQETQYF.

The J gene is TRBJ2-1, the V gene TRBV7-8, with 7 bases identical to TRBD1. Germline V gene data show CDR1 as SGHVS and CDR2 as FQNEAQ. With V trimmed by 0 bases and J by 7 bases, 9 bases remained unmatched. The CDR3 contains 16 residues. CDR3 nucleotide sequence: TGTGCCAGCAGCTTAGCGGGGGCTCCCAGGGGGAATGAGCAGTTCTTC. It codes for CASSLAGAPRGNEQFF. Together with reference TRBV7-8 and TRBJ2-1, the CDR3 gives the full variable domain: GAGVSQSPRYKVAKRGQDVALRCDPISGHVSLFWYQQALGQGPEFLTYFQNEAQLDKSGLPSDRFFAERPEGSVSTLKIQRTQQEDSAVYLCASSLAGAPRGNEQFFGPGTRLTVL.

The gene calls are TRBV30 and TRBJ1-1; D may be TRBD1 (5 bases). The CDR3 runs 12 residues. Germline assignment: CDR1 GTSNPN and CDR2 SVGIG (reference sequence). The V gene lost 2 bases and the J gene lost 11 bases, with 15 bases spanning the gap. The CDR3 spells CAWSFQGPGAFF. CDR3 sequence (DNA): TGTGCCTGGAGTTTTCAGGGCCCTGGGGCTTTCTTT.

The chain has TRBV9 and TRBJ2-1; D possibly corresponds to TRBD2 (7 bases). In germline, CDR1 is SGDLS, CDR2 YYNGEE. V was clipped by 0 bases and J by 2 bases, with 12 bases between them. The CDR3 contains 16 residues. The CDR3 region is CASSVVSGGPYNEQFF. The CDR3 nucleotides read TGTGCCAGCAGCGTAGTATCGGGGGGCCCCTACAATGAGCAGTTCTTC.

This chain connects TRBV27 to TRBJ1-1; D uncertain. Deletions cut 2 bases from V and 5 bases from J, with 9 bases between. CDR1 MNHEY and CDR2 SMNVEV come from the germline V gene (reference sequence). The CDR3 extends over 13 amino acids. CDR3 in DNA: TGTGCCAGCAGTTTAGAAGGGAGGACTGAAGCTTTCTTT. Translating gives CASSLEGRTEAFF.

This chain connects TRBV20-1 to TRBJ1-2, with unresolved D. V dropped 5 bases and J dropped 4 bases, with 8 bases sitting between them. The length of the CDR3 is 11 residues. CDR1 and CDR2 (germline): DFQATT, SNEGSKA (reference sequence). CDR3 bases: TGCAGTGCTGCCTCAGGCTATGGCTACACCTTC. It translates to CSAASGYGYTF.

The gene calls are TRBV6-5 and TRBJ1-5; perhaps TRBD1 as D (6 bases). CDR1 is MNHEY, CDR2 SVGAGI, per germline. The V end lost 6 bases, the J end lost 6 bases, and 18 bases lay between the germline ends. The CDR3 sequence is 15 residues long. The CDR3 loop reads CASRPDRTGSQPQHF. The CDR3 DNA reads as TGTGCCAGCAGACCAGACAGAACAGGGTCTCAGCCCCAGCATTTT.

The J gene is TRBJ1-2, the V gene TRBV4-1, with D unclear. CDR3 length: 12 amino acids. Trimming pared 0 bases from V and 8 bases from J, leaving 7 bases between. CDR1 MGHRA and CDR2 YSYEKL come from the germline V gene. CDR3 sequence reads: CASSQDYGGYTF. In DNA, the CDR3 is TGCGCCAGCAGCCAAGATTACGGGGGCTACACCTTC.

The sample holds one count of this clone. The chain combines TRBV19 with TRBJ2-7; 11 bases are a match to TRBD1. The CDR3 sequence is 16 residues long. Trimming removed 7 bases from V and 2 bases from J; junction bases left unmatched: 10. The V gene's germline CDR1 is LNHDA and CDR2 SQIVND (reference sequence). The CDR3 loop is CASTPNGQGAAYEQYF. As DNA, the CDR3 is TGTGCCAGTACCCCCAACGGACAGGGGGCCGCCTACGAGCAGTACTTC. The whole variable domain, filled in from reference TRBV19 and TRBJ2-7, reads DGGITQSPKYLFRKEGQNVTLSCEQNLNHDAMYWYRQDPGQGLRLIYYSQIVNDFQKGDIAEGYSVSREKKESFPLTVTSAQKNPTAFYLCASTPNGQGAAYEQYFGPGTRLTVT.

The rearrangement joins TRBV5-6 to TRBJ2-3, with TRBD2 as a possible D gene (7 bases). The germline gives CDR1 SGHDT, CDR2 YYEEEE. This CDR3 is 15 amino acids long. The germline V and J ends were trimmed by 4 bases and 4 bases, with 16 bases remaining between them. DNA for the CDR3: TGTGCCAGCAGCCCTACGGGGGGCACGTCAGATACGCAGTATTTT. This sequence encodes CASSPTGGTSDTQYF.